Each of the 20 T cell receptor beta chains below was sequenced from the same sample in a study of CD8+CD57+ T cells in acquired aplastic anemia. The use of genomic DNA as template underpinned the TCR beta VDJ and CDR3 profiling. TCRdb called the reads again in MiXCR, with one record for every CDR3 protein. The sample shows under 75,000 distinct CDR3 sequences, 50% to 55% of them seen only once. Sequences were obtained from sorted CD4+, CD8+, or CD8+CD57+ T cells (not recorded which) from PBMCs. The receptors derive from a human donor in good health, serving as a control.

This clonotype showed up many times. The CDR3: CASSLAPGDALPTFGYTF. The CDR3 DNA reads as TGTGCCAGCAGCTTAGCTCCCGGGGATGCCCTCCCGACATTTGGCTACACCTTC. This chain uses TRBV7-9 with TRBJ1-2; D gene unclear. V was clipped by 0 bases and J by 7 bases, with 24 bases between them. Germline V gives CDR1 SEHNR, CDR2 FQNEAQ (reference sequence). The CDR3 consists of 18 residues.

The gene calls are TRBV10-3 and TRBJ1-2, with a possible D match to TRBD1 (5 bases). This CDR3 comprises 12 residues. The germline V gene encodes CDR1 ENHRY and CDR2 SYGVKD. V shed 0 bases and J shed 7 bases, with 6 bases lying between them. The CDR3 loop reads CAISESGVGYTF. The CDR3 region has the DNA TGTGCCATCAGTGAGTCAGGGGTTGGCTACACCTTC.

The sample holds one count of this clonotype. V gene TRBV5-5 combines with J gene TRBJ1-1; D is unresolved. Trimming shortened V by 0 bases and J by 1 base, and 7 bases separated the two germline ends. The CDR3 covers 14 residues. Germline V CDR1 and CDR2: SGHKS, YYEKEE (reference sequence). The CDR3 is CASSLVTENTEAFF. The CDR3 nucleotides read TGTGCCAGCAGCTTGGTCACGGAGAACACTGAAGCTTTCTTT.

This clonotype was counted many times. The genes are TRBV20-1 and TRBJ2-7; 12 nucleotides match TRBD2. The V segment lost 0 bases and the J segment 4 bases; nucleotides outside the gene matches: 4. The germline CDR1 and CDR2 sequences are DFQATT and SNEGSKA (reference sequence). CDR3 length: 15 residues. CDR3 in DNA: TGCAGTGCTAGAGATGGGACTAGCGGGCTTTACGAGCAGTACTTC. This encodes CSARDGTSGLYEQYF.

This clonotype was detected only once. This chain uses TRBV9 with TRBJ2-5; no clear D. The V gene's germline CDR1 is SGDLS and CDR2 YYNGEE. The CDR3 is made up of 12 amino acids. The V and J ends lost 0 bases and 4 bases respectively, with 4 bases between them. The CDR3 DNA sequence: TGTGCCAGCAGCGTAGGGGGAGAGACCCAGTACTTC. As protein: CASSVGGETQYF.

This clonotype was counted many times. CDR3 sequence (DNA): TGTGCCAGCAGTCCCCTGGGGACTGAAGCTTTCTTT. This codes for CASSPLGTEAFF. This chain uses TRBV25-1 with TRBJ1-1; D is uncertain. The CDR3 length is 12 residues. CDR1 and CDR2 from the germline V gene are MGHDK and SYGVNS. Trimming left V 5 bases short and J 5 bases short, with 9 bases between.

This clonotype was detected many times. The chain carries TRBV7-9 and TRBJ1-2; 7 bases are a match to TRBD1. After removal of 6 bases from V and 4 bases from J, the junction contained 11 bases not matched to a gene. Germline lookup yields CDR1 SEHNR and CDR2 FQNEAQ (reference sequence). The CDR3 consists of 15 residues. The CDR3 reads CASSSYTGAPYGYTF. DNA for the CDR3: TGTGCCAGCAGTTCATACACAGGGGCCCCCTATGGCTACACCTTC.

A word on this clonotype: A much bigger clone sits one base away, suggesting this may be a read error. This chain connects TRBV27 to TRBJ2-4, with D unclear. This CDR3 has 16 residues. Per germline, CDR1 MNHEY and CDR2 SMNVEV (reference sequence). CDR3 DNA: TGTGCCAGCAGTTTAGGAGTTAACGGTGCCAAAACCATTCAGTACTTC. Amino acids: CASSLGVNGAKTIQYF.

This clonotype was picked up many times. The J gene is TRBJ2-2, the V gene TRBV7-9, with D perhaps TRBD2 (6 bases). Trimming pared 5 bases from V and 5 bases from J, leaving 9 bases between. This CDR3 region has 13 residues. CDR1 is SEHNR and CDR2 is FQNEAQ in the germline V gene (reference sequence). The CDR3 spells CASSRGWTGELFF. Here the CDR3 DNA reads TGTGCCAGCAGCCGGGGGTGGACCGGGGAGCTGTTTTTT.

The chain is built from TRBV12-3 or TRBV12-4 and TRBJ1-1; D uncertain. This CDR3 comprises 14 residues. Trimming cost V 3 bases and J 3 bases, with 11 bases left between them. Here the CDR3 DNA reads TGTGCCAGCAGTTTCCGAGGACTTCACACTGAAGCTTTCTTT. Translated: CASSFRGLHTEAFF.

The chain is built from TRBV25-1 and TRBJ2-7; a possible D gene is TRBD1 (6 bases). This CDR3 has 13 amino acids. V lost 3 bases and J lost 1, with 7 bases in between. The germline gives CDR1 MGHDK, CDR2 SYGVNS. DNA for the CDR3: TGTGCCAGCAGTGACAGGGGTTCCTACGAGCAGTACTTC. Protein product: CASSDRGSYEQYF.

This clonotype showed up many times. This chain's CDR3 is CASIPWRGLAEDAYEQYF. CDR3 nucleotide sequence: TGTGCCAGCATCCCGTGGAGGGGCCTAGCGGAAGACGCCTACGAGCAGTACTTC. V gene TRBV11-2 combines with J gene TRBJ2-7, with 7 nucleotides matching TRBD2. Trimming removed 7 bases from V and 2 bases from J; junction bases left unmatched: 20. Germline values: CDR1 SGHAT, CDR2 FQNNGV. The CDR3 spans 18 residues.

Only one count was recorded for this clonotype. The rearrangement uses TRBV9 and TRBJ1-6; a weak D match, TRBD1 (5 bases). Germline assignment: CDR1 SGDLS and CDR2 YYNGEE. The CDR3 is 16 amino acids. V was clipped by 0 bases and J by 8 bases, with 15 bases between them. For the CDR3, the DNA is TGTGCCAGCAGCGTAGGTGAAGGGGTCAAATATTCACCCCTCCACTTT. This gives the protein CASSVGEGVKYSPLHF.

This clonotype showed up many times. The gene calls are TRBV6-2 or TRBV6-3 and TRBJ1-1, with TRBD1 identical over 8 bases. The CDR3 extends over 13 amino acids. The trim removed 10 bases at V and 7 bases at J, leaving 11 bases unmatched. CDR1 MNHEY and CDR2 SVGEGT come from the germline V gene. For the CDR3, the DNA is TGTGCCATCGCCAGGACAGGGATCAATGAAGCTTTCTTT. Translating it yields CAIARTGINEAFF.

The chain has TRBV24-1 and TRBJ2-7; D not resolved. The CDR3 contains 12 residues. Trimming removed 4 bases at V and 3 bases at J, with 6 bases between. Germline loops: CDR1 KGHDR, CDR2 SFDVKD. The CDR3 sequence is CATSETSYEQYF. Here the CDR3 DNA reads TGTGCCACCAGTGAGACGAGCTACGAGCAGTACTTC.

This rearrangement joins TRBV28 to TRBJ2-1, with TRBD2 matching over 13 bases. Trimming removed 5 bases from V and 0 bases from J; junction bases left unmatched: 7. CDR1 and CDR2 (germline): MDHEN, SYDVKM. The CDR3 sequence is 18 residues long. The CDR3 coding sequence is TGTGCCAGCAGTCAACTAGCGGGGGGGCCAAGCTCCTACAATGAGCAGTTCTTC. This codes for CASSQLAGGPSSYNEQFF.

The sample holds one count of this clonotype. The chain carries TRBV20-1 and TRBJ1-2, with TRBD1 matching over 9 bases. CDR1 and CDR2 from the germline V gene are DFQATT and SNEGSKA (reference sequence). This CDR3 region has 14 residues. With V trimmed by 6 bases and J by 7 bases, 12 bases remained unmatched. This CDR3 reads CSAPTGQGYCGYTF. CDR3 DNA: TGCAGTGCACCGACGGGACAGGGTTACTGTGGCTACACCTTC.

The chain joins TRBV29-1 to TRBJ2-7; D possibly matches TRBD1 or TRBD2 (5 bases each). Germline V CDR1 and CDR2: SQVTM, ANQGSEA. Trimming cost V 7 bases and J 4 bases, with 14 bases left between them. There are 12 residues in the CDR3. CDR3: CSAGPDKYEQYF. DNA of the CDR3: TGCAGCGCGGGGCCGGATAAATACGAGCAGTACTTC.

As regards this clonotype: Lacking the conserved final phenylalanine or tryptophan, this CDR3 likely reflects a read error. The limits of the CDR3 on the DNA are not certain, so only TCRdb's listed CDR3 is given. The rearrangement uses TRBV19 and TRBJ2-7; the tabulated D call, TRBD1, remains unverified against the DNA. The CDR3 adds up to 8 amino acids, both ends counted. Germline V gives CDR1 LNHDA, CDR2 SQIVND (reference sequence). CDR3 amino acids: CASSPWDR.

The chain combines TRBV20-1 with TRBJ2-7; 9 bases align to TRBD1. Per the germline V gene, CDR1 is DFQATT and CDR2 is SNEGSKA (reference sequence). With V trimmed by 5 bases and J by 5 bases, 7 bases remained unmatched. The CDR3 sequence is 13 residues long. The CDR3 loop is CSAAGQGRNEQYF. CDR3 sequence (DNA): TGCAGTGCTGCCGGACAGGGGAGGAACGAGCAGTACTTC.